The rows below give T cell receptor beta chains drawn from one sample of a study of shared clonotypes between healthy human individuals. Libraries were prepared by immunoSEQ multiplex PCR; TCRdb keeps only in-frame clonotypes and omits some of them. The table lists roughly 320,000 clones, around 86% of them singletons, with 15% to 20% in the top ten. The material sequenced was memory CD8+ T cells sorted from blood. The receptors originated from a man aged 18 to 30 in good health. The CDR3 runs from the conserved cysteine through the conserved F or W. The order of the fields is clone size, J gene, D gene, V gene, CDR3 protein, CDR3 DNA. D genes are given only for firm matches. Expanded clones are given a class, and other clones once, few, many or no size at all.

- TRBJ2-7 - TRBV27 CASSPDSGYEQYF TGTGCCAGCAGTCCAGACAGCGGGTACGAGCAGTACTTC
- TRBJ1-3 - TRBV15 CATSRRLWGPGNTIYF TGTGCCACCAGCAGAAGACTGTGGGGGCCTGGAAACACCATATATTTT
many TRBJ1-4 - TRBV27 CASSFVRVGEKLFF TGTGCCAGCAGTTTTGTCAGGGTGGGCGAAAAACTGTTTTTT
- TRBJ1-5 TRBD1 TRBV7-4 CASSPLRQGRNSQPQHF TGTGCCAGCAGCCCCCTTCGACAGGGGAGAAATAGTCAGCCCCAGCATTTT
- TRBJ2-7 - TRBV27 CASRSTLGHSYEQYF TGTGCCAGCAGATCCACCCTCGGACACAGCTACGAGCAGTACTTC
- TRBJ2-3 - TRBV2 CASRTHSTDTQYF TGTGCCAGCAGGACCCACAGCACAGATACGCAGTATTTT
- TRBJ2-7 - TRBV5-6 CASSPPGADEQYF TGTGCCAGCAGCCCCCCGGGGGCGGACGAGCAGTACTTC
- TRBJ1-1 - TRBV4-1 CASSQGREGPNTEAFF TGCGCCAGCAGCCAAGGTCGTGAAGGGCCGAACACTGAAGCTTTCTTT
- TRBJ1-5 - TRBV2 CASRVGHSNQPQHF TGTGCCAGCAGAGTAGGACACTCCAATCAGCCCCAGCATTTT
- TRBJ1-1 - TRBV9 CASSSQGYSTEAFF TGTGCCAGCAGCTCTCAGGGTTATTCCACTGAAGCTTTCTTT
- TRBJ2-7 - TRBV11-1 CASSLGITPYEESPYEQYF TGTGCCAGCAGCTTGGGGATTACCCCTTACGAGGAAAGCCCCTACGAGCAGTACTTC
- TRBJ2-2 - TRBV5-3 CARSLRFGELFF TGTGCCAGAAGCTTGAGGTTCGGGGAGCTGTTTTTT
- TRBJ1-2 TRBD1 TRBV25-1 CASSGAGTDYGYTF TGTGCCAGCAGTGGTGCCGGGACAGACTATGGCTACACCTTC
- TRBJ2-5 - TRBV2 CASSTTFTGDQYF TGTGCCAGCAGTACGACCTTCACGGGGGACCAGTACTTC
- TRBJ1-2 TRBD1 TRBV28 CASSWTGQFYGYTF TGTGCCAGCAGTTGGACAGGGCAATTCTATGGCTACACCTTC
few TRBJ1-2 - TRBV5-4 CASSLGGTSNYGYTF TGTGCCAGCAGCTTGGGGGGGACCAGTAACTATGGCTACACCTTC
- TRBJ1-4 - TRBV7-9 CASSYRLKGGEKLFF TGTGCCAGCAGCTACCGACTAAAGGGAGGCGAAAAACTGTTTTTT